A single sample gave rise to the 30 T cell receptor beta chains below, sequenced in a study of PD-L1 blockade in urothelial cancer. TCRdb's table, derived via immunoSEQ multiplex PCR, lists solely in-frame clones and lacks some. The table has approximately 90,000 clones, roughly 84% seen once; the top ten hold approximately 2.1%. Time point in this sample: pretreatment peripheral blood. The specimen comprised PBMCs, sampled around atezolizumab (anti-PD-L1) treatment. The origin of the receptors is a man aged 55-75 years with urothelial cancer.

In its sample, this clone was seen a few times. The genes are TRBV19 and TRBJ1-3; 9 positions agree with TRBD1. The CDR3 extends over 15 amino acids. V was clipped by 5 bases and J by 7 bases; unmatched bases: 9. Germline CDR1 is LNHDA and CDR2 is SQIVND (reference sequence). CDR3 in amino acids: CASSPARTGANTIYF. The CDR3, as DNA: TGTGCCAGTAGTCCCGCCCGGACAGGGGCCAACACCATATATTTT.

The CDR3 nucleotides are TGCGCCAGCAGCCAAGCAGGGGCTGGAAACACCATATATTTT. It encodes CASSQAGAGNTIYF. The V call is TRBV4-1, the J call TRBJ1-3; possible D gene TRBD1, 6 bases. Germline V gene data show CDR1 as MGHRA and CDR2 as YSYEKL. The CDR3 runs to 14 residues. The V and J ends lost 1 base and 2 bases respectively, with 6 bases between them.

The rearrangement links TRBV10-2 to TRBJ2-1; 10 bases agree with TRBD2. Germline-derived CDR1 and CDR2 are WSHSY and SAAADI. Losses at the gene ends were 4 bases for V and 8 bases for J; bases not matched to a gene: 5. This CDR3 has 14 amino acids. CDR3 nucleotides: TGCGCCAGCAGTGTGCTAGCGGGAGCCTATGAGCAGTTCTTC. Translation: CASSVLAGAYEQFF.

The chain has TRBV5-1 and TRBJ2-5; possibly TRBD1 for D (6 bases). V dropped 4 bases and J dropped 5 bases, with 21 bases sitting between them. Germline CDR1 SGHRS, CDR2 YFSETQ. This CDR3 has 16 amino acids. CDR3 residues: CASSPRIGQGLETQYF. As DNA, the CDR3 is TGCGCCAGCAGCCCGAGAATAGGCCAGGGGTTGGAGACCCAGTACTTC.

The rearrangement joins TRBV4-2 to TRBJ1-2; 10 nucleotides agree with TRBD1. Looked up from germline, CDR1 is LGHNA and CDR2 is YNFKEQ. The trim removed 4 bases at V and 0 bases at J, leaving 5 bases unmatched. The CDR3 totals 16 residues. The CDR3 region has the DNA TGTGCCAGCAGCCTCGCCGGACAGGGGGCTAACTATGGCTACACCTTC. This encodes CASSLAGQGANYGYTF.

The rearrangement links TRBV7-9 to TRBJ2-3; D is possibly TRBD1 (5 bases). There are 14 residues in the CDR3. V dropped 4 bases and J dropped 1 base, with 9 bases sitting between them. Germline V gene sequence: CDR1 SEHNR, CDR2 FQNEAQ (reference sequence). The CDR3 loop reads CASSSWGGTDTQYF. Written as DNA, the CDR3 is TGTGCCAGCAGCTCCTGGGGCGGCACAGATACGCAGTATTTT.

This clone turned up a few times. The V call is TRBV2, the J call TRBJ2-1; TRBD2 matches 9 bases. J lost 7 bases, V lost 7 bases, and 8 bases had no gene match. Germline-derived CDR1 and CDR2 are SNHLY and FYNNEI. The CDR3 is 14 amino acids. CDR3 sequence: CASTRGLAGNEQFF. In DNA, the CDR3 is TGTGCCAGCACCCGGGGGCTAGCGGGAAATGAGCAGTTCTTC.

The V and J genes are TRBV4-3 and TRBJ2-7; 7 bases align to TRBD1. Germline assignment: CDR1 LGHNA and CDR2 YSLEER. CDR3 length equals 15 residues. V lost 4 bases to trimming and J lost 4 bases; unmatched junction nucleotides: 10. The CDR3 DNA reads TGCGCCAGCAGCCCGGGACAGAGGGGAAGTTACGAGCAGTACTTC. It encodes CASSPGQRGSYEQYF.

The gene calls are TRBV11-3 and TRBJ2-7; TRBD1 is a possible D gene (5 bases). Germline CDR1 SGHNT, CDR2 YENEEA. This CDR3 comprises 13 residues. The V end lost 3 bases, the J end lost 6 bases, and 12 bases lay between the germline ends. CDR3 in DNA: TGTGCCAGCAGCTTTAGCAGGGTAGGCGAGCAGTACTTC. Translation gives CASSFSRVGEQYF.

By share, this clone ranks as medium-sized. The rearrangement joins TRBV6-5 to TRBJ2-7; 9 positions agree with TRBD1. This CDR3 contains 15 residues. Germline V lookup: CDR1 MNHEY, CDR2 SVGAGI. The J segment lost 5 bases and the V segment lost 0 bases, leaving 5 bases of the junction unmatched. The CDR3 loop reads CASSYSGTGIHEQYF. DNA of the CDR3: TGTGCCAGCAGTTACTCGGGGACAGGGATCCACGAGCAGTACTTC.

CDR3 amino acids: CASSQGGDQPQHF. In DNA form, the CDR3 reads TGTGCCAGCAGCCAGGGCGGGGATCAGCCCCAGCATTTT. The chain employs TRBV7-9 and TRBJ1-5; tentatively, D is TRBD1 (5 bases). This CDR3 has 13 residues. Between the trimmed V and J ends, which lost 5 bases and 5 bases, there was a span of 10 bases. Germline V gene data show CDR1 as SEHNR and CDR2 as FQNEAQ (reference sequence).

Concerning this clone: At one of its ends the junction is not consistent with the germline gene, which may arise from a read error. This chain uses TRBV7-6 with TRBJ1-1; the match to TRBD1 covers 7 bases. Germline loops: CDR1 SGHVS, CDR2 FNYEAQ. This CDR3 has 15 residues. For the CDR3, the DNA is TGTGCCAGCAGCCCTAACAGGGGATTGAACGCTGAAGCTTTCTTT. Its protein product is CASSPNRGLNAEAFF. The full variable domain, in which reference TRBV7-6 and TRBJ1-1 provide the parts outside the CDR3, is GAGVSQSPRYKVTKRGQDVALRCDPISGHVSLYWYRQALGQGPEFLTYFNYEAQQDKSGLPNDRFSAERPEGSISTLTIQRTEQRDSAMYRCASSPNRGLNAEAFFGQGTRLTVV.

CDR3 nucleotide sequence: TGTGCCAGTGGACGGACTAACTCTGGAAACACCATATATTTT. Protein: CASGRTNSGNTIYF. This chain connects TRBV28 to TRBJ1-3; unclear D gene. Trimming cost V 9 bases and J 0 bases, with 12 bases left between them. CDR3 length: 14 amino acids. From germline, CDR1 is MDHEN and CDR2 SYDVKM.

This chain joins TRBV30 and TRBJ2-5, with TRBD2 matching 8 bases. V lost 3 bases and J lost 4; bases outside the gene matches: 7. The CDR3 loop spans 14 amino acids. CDR1 and CDR2 from the germline V gene are GTSNPN and SVGIG (reference sequence). CDR3 DNA: TGTGCCTGGAGAGGCGGGGGGAGAGGAGAGACCCAGTACTTC. This codes for CAWRGGGRGETQYF.

Here the CDR3 reads CASSSGTGGETQYF. The CDR3 coding sequence is TGTGCCAGTAGTTCCGGGACGGGGGGAGAGACCCAGTACTTC. The V gene is TRBV19, the J gene TRBJ2-5, with 7 positions matching TRBD2. V lost 5 bases, J lost 4 bases, and 7 bases stayed unmatched. The CDR3 sequence is 14 residues long. Germline V gene data show CDR1 as LNHDA and CDR2 as SQIVND (reference sequence).

The chain couples TRBV7-9 to TRBJ1-5; 7 positions agree with TRBD1. CDR3 length equals 13 residues. V gave up 5 bases and J gave up 7 bases; unmatched junction bases: 5. The germline gives CDR1 SEHNR, CDR2 FQNEAQ (reference sequence). CDR3 residues: CASSGTGEQPQHF. As DNA, the CDR3 is TGTGCCAGCAGCGGTACAGGGGAGCAGCCCCAGCATTTT.

J is TRBJ2-1 and V is TRBV7-2, with D perhaps matching TRBD2 (5 bases). CDR3 size: 12 residues. Germline V CDR1 and CDR2: SGHTA, FQGNSA. V was pared by 4 bases and J by 9 bases, with 10 bases between. The CDR3 DNA sequence: TGTGCCAGCAGCTCCAACCGGGGTGAGCAGTTCTTC. It yields the protein CASSSNRGEQFF.

V usage is TRBV9 and J usage is TRBJ2-2, with TRBD2 matching 10 bases. Trimming removed 4 bases from V and 4 bases from J; junction bases left unmatched: 4. The length of the CDR3 is 15 residues. Germline V lookup: CDR1 SGDLS, CDR2 YYNGEE. CDR3 region: CASSLRTSGTGELFF. The DNA of the CDR3 is TGTGCCAGCAGCTTACGGACTAGCGGCACCGGGGAGCTGTTTTTT.

A few counts support this clone. The chain couples TRBV27 to TRBJ1-5; 7 nucleotides line up with TRBD1. CDR3 size: 16 residues. J lost 6 bases, V lost 6 bases, and 14 bases had no gene match. The germline V gene encodes CDR1 MNHEY and CDR2 SMNVEV (reference sequence). The CDR3 bases are TGTGCCAGCAGCAGTTTATTCCGACAGGGCTCTCAGCCCCAGCATTTT. This encodes CASSSLFRQGSQPQHF.

Regarding this clone: At the DNA level, this CDR3 is encoded by other sequences in the same sample as well. The rearrangement uses TRBV4-1 and TRBJ1-1; 11 positions agree with TRBD1. With V trimmed by 3 bases and J by 3 bases, 9 bases remained unmatched. Germline CDR1 MGHRA, CDR2 YSYEKL. This CDR3 spans 17 amino acids. The CDR3: CASSHPGTGGLDTEAFF. In DNA, the CDR3 is TGCGCCAGCAGCCATCCCGGGACAGGGGGATTAGACACTGAAGCTTTCTTT.

The chain couples TRBV4-1 to TRBJ2-3, with 7 bases fitting TRBD2. Trimming removed 4 bases from V and 3 bases from J; junction bases left unmatched: 10. The CDR3 spans 16 residues. Germline loops: CDR1 MGHRA, CDR2 YSYEKL. The CDR3 DNA reads as TGCGCCAGCAGCCGGGGGTCTAGCGGCCAAACAGATACGCAGTATTTT. Translating gives CASSRGSSGQTDTQYF.

V and J are TRBV6-4 and TRBJ2-2; TRBD2 agrees at 12 bases. This CDR3 has 15 residues. The V gene's germline CDR1 is MRHNA and CDR2 SNTAGT. Germline trimming cut 3 bases from V and 7 bases from J; bases unmatched to any gene: 3. CDR3 nucleotide sequence: TGTGCCAGCAGTGAGACTAGCGGGAGCCGCGGGGAGCTGTTTTTT. As protein: CASSETSGSRGELFF.

This clone was counted once. The chain is built from TRBV28 and TRBJ1-1; D is possibly TRBD1 (5 bases). The CDR3 sequence is 13 residues long. Germline V lookup: CDR1 MDHEN, CDR2 SYDVKM. Trimming removed 7 bases from V and 6 bases from J, with 15 bases in between. Written as DNA, the CDR3 is TGTGCCAGCATGCGAAGGGGCGCTTCTGAAGCTTTCTTT. This sequence encodes CASMRRGASEAFF.

The chain combines TRBV2 with TRBJ1-3, with D maybe TRBD1 (5 bases). Trimming shortened V by 2 bases and J by 5 bases, and 10 bases separated the two germline ends. The CDR3 extends over 14 amino acids. Germline V lookup: CDR1 SNHLY, CDR2 FYNNEI. This CDR3 reads CASSEQGTRNTIYF. In DNA form, the CDR3 reads TGTGCCAGCAGTGAACAGGGAACAAGAAACACCATATATTTT.

The V call is TRBV4-1, the J call TRBJ2-5, with 9 bases fitting TRBD2. Germline trimming cut 4 bases from V and 5 bases from J; bases unmatched to any gene: 8. In germline, CDR1 is MGHRA, CDR2 YSYEKL. The CDR3 has 15 residues. The CDR3 DNA is TGCGCCAGCAGCCCGGATAATAGCGGGAGTGAGACCCAGTACTTC. Protein: CASSPDNSGSETQYF.

This clone has only a few counts. The gene calls are TRBV14 and TRBJ1-4; weak D call: TRBD1 (5 bases). CDR3 length: 16 residues. In germline, CDR1 is SGHDN, CDR2 FVKESK. Trimming left V 2 bases short and J 7 bases short, with 17 bases between. CDR3 sequence (DNA): TGTGCCAGCAGCCAATACCGGCTACAGGAGGGTGAAAAACTGTTTTTT. Its translation: CASSQYRLQEGEKLFF.

The chain joins TRBV28 to TRBJ2-5; D unresolved. The germline V and J ends were trimmed by 7 bases and 3 bases, with 9 bases remaining between them. The CDR3 extends over 12 amino acids. Per germline, CDR1 MDHEN and CDR2 SYDVKM. The CDR3 DNA is TGTGCCAGCAAAGAGGCCGAAGAGACCCAGTACTTC. Protein: CASKEAEETQYF. Complete variable domain (other parts from reference TRBV28 and TRBJ2-5): DVKVTQSSRYLVKRTGEKVFLECVQDMDHENMFWYRQDPGLGLRLIYFSYDVKMKEKGDIPEGYSVSREKKERFSLILESASTNQTSMYLCASKEAEETQYFGPGTRLLVL.

The CDR3 loop is CASSQVTGTHEQFF. In nucleotides, the CDR3 is TGCGCCAGCAGCCAAGTAACAGGTACCCATGAGCAGTTCTTC. The V gene is TRBV4-3, the J gene TRBJ2-1, with D possibly TRBD1 on 5 matching bases. Germline V gene data show CDR1 as LGHNA and CDR2 as YSLEER. The CDR3 loop spans 14 amino acids. Trimming left V 1 base short and J 8 bases short, with 12 bases between.

The chain has TRBV5-1 and TRBJ1-1; D remains ambiguous. Between the trimmed V and J ends, which lost 0 bases and 0 bases, there was a span of 12 bases. The CDR3 has 16 residues. Germline V CDR1 and CDR2: SGHRS, YFSETQ. In DNA, the CDR3 is TGCGCCAGCAGCTTGGACTTGACAAATATGAACACTGAAGCTTTCTTT. Protein product: CASSLDLTNMNTEAFF. The full variable domain, rest sourced from reference TRBV5-1 and TRBJ1-1, is KAGVTQTPRYLIKTRGQQVTLSCSPISGHRSVSWYQQTPGQGLQFLFEYFSETQRNKGNFPGRFSGRQFSNSRSEMNVSTLELGDSALYLCASSLDLTNMNTEAFFGQGTRLTVV.

The chain is built from TRBV11-3 and TRBJ2-7; TRBD2 matches at 7 bases. Germline assignment: CDR1 SGHNT and CDR2 YENEEA. This CDR3 has 13 amino acids. The ends lost 5 bases at V and 5 bases at J; junction bases unmatched: 6. The CDR3 DNA sequence: TGTGCCAGCAGCCCGGGAGGAAGCAACGAGCAGTACTTC. Translation: CASSPGGSNEQYF.